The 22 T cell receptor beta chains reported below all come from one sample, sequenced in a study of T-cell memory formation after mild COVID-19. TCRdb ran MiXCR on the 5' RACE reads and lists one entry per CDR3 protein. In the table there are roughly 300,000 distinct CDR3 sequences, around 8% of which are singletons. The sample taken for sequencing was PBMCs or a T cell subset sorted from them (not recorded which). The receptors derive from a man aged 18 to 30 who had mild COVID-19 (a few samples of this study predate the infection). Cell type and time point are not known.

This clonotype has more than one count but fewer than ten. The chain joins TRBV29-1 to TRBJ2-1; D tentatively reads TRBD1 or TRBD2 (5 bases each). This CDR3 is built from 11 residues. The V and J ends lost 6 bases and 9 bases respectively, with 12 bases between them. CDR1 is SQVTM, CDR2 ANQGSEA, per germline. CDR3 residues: CSVRRDGEQFF. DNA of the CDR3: TGCAGCGTACGCAGGGACGGTGAGCAGTTCTTC.

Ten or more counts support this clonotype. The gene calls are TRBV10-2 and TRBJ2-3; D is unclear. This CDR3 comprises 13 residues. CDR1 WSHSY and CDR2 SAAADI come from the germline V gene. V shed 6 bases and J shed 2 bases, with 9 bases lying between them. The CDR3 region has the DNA TGCGCCAGCAGGGTGCTCAACACAGATACGCAGTATTTT. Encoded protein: CASRVLNTDTQYF.

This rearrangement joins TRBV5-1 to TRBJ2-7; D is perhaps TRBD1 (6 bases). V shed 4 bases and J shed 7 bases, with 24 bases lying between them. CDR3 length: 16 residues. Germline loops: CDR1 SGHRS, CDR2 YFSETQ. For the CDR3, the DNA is TGCGCCAGCAGCGTAGCCCGGGATGGAGCGAGGGGGGAGCAGTACTTC. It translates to CASSVARDGARGEQYF.

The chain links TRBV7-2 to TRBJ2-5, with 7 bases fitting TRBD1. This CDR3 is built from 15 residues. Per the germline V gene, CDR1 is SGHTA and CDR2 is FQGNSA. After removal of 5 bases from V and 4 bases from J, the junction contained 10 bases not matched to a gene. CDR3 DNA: TGTGCCAGCAGCCGTCCCGCGACAGGGACAGAGACCCAGTACTTC. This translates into CASSRPATGTETQYF.

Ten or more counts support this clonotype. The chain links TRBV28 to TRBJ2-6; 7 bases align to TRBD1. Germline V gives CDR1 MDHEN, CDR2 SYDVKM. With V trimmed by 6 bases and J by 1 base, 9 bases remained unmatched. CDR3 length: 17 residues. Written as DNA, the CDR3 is TGTGCCAGCAGCCTTATGACAGGGCGATCTGGGGCCAACGTCCTGACTTTC. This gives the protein CASSLMTGRSGANVLTF.

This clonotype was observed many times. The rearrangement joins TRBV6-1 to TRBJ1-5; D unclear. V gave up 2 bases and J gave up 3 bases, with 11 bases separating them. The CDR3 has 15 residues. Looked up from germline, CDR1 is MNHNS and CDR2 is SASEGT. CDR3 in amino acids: CASSETSLINQPQHF. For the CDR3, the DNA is TGTGCCAGCAGTGAAACATCGTTGATCAATCAGCCCCAGCATTTT.

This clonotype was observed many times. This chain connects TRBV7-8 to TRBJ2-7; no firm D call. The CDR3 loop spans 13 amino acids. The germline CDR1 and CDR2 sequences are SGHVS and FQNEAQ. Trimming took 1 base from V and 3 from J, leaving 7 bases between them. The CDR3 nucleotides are TGTGCCAGCAGCTTAGTAACAGACTACGAGCAGTACGTC. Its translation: CASSLVTDYEQYV.

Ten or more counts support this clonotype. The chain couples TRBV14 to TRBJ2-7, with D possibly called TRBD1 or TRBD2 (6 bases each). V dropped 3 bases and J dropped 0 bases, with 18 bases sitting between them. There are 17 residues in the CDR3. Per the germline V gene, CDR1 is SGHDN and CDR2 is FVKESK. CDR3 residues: CASSHRREDSGSYEQYV. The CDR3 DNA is TGTGCCAGCAGCCACCGGAGGGAGGACAGCGGCTCCTACGAGCAGTACGTC.

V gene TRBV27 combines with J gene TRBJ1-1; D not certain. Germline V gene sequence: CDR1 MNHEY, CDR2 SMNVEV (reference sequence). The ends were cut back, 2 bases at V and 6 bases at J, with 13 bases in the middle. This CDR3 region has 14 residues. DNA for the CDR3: TGTGCCAGCAGTTTAGTGCGAAGGATGTCTGAAGCTTTCTTT. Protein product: CASSLVRRMSEAFF.

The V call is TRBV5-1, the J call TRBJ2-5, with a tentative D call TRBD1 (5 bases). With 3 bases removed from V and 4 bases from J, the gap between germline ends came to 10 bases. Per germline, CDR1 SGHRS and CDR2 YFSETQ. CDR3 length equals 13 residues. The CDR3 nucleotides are TGCGCCAGCAGCTCCTTACAGGTAGAGACCCAGTACTTC. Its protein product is CASSSLQVETQYF.

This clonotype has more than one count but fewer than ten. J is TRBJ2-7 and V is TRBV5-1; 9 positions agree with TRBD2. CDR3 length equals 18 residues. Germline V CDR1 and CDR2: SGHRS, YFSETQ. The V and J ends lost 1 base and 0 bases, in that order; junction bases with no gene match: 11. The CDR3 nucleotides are TGCGCCAGCAGCTTGACTCCGCGGCTAGCGGGGCGCTCCTACGAGCAGTACTTC. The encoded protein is CASSLTPRLAGRSYEQYF.

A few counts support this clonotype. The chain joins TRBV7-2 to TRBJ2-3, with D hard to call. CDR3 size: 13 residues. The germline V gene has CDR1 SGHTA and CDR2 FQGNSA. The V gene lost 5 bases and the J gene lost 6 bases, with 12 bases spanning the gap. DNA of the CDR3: TGTGCCAGCAGCCCTCCTGAAGGGGATACGCAGTATTTT. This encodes CASSPPEGDTQYF.

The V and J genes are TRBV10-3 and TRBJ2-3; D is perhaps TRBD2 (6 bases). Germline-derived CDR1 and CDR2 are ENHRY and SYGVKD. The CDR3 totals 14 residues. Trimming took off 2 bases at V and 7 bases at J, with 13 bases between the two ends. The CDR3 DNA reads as TGTGCCATCAGTGAGCCCGGAGGGGCGTATACGCAGTATTTT. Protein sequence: CAISEPGGAYTQYF.

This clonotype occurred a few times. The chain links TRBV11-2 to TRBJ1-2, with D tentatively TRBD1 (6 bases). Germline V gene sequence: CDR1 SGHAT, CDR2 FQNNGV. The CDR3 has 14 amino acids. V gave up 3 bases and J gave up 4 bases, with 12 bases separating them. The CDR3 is CASSLQGPGYGYTF. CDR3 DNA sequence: TGTGCCAGCAGCTTGCAGGGGCCGGGCTATGGCTACACCTTC.

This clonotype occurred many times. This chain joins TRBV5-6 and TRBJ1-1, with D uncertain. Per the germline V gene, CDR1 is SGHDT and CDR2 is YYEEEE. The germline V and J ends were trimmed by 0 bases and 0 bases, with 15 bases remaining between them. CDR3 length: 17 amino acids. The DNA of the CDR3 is TGTGCCAGCAGCTTGGGGGCCGCGGACGGAATGAACACTGAAGCTTTCTTT. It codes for CASSLGAADGMNTEAFF.

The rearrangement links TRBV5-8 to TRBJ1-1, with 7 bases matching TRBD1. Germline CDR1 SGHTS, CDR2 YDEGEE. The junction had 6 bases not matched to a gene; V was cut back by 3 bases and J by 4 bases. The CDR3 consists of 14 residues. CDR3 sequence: CASSSETGATEAFF. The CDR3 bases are TGTGCCAGCAGCTCGGAAACAGGGGCCACTGAAGCTTTCTTT.

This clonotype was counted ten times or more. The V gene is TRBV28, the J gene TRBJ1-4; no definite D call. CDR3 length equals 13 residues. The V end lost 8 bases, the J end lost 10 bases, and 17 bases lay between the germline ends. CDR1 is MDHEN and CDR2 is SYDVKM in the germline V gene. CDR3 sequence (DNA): TGTGCCAGCGGAGACGGTGTTCGTAGAAAACTGTTTTTT. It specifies CASGDGVRRKLFF.

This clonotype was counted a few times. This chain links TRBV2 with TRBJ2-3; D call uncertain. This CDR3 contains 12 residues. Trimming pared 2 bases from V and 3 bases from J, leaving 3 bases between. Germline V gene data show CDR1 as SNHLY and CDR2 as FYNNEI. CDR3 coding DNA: TGTGCCAGCAGTGAACAAACAGATACGCAGTATTTT. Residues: CASSEQTDTQYF.

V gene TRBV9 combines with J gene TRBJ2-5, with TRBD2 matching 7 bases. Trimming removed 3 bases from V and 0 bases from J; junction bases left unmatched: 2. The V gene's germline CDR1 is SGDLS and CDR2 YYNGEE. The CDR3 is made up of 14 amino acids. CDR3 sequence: CASSGSGDQETQYF. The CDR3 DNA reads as TGTGCCAGCAGCGGGAGCGGGGACCAAGAGACCCAGTACTTC. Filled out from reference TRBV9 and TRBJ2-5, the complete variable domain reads DSGVTQTPKHLITATGQRVTLRCSPRSGDLSVYWYQQSLDQGLQFLIQYYNGEERAKGNILERFSAQQFPDLHSELNLSSLELGDSALYFCASSGSGDQETQYFGPGTRLLVL.

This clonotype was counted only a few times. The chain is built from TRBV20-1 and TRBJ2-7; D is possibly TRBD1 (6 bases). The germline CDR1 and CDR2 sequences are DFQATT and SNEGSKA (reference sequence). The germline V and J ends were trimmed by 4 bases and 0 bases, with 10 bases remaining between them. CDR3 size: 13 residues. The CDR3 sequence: CSATVGGSYEQYF. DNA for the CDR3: TGCAGTGCTACGGTAGGGGGCTCCTACGAGCAGTACTTC.

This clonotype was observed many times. CDR3 coding DNA: TGTGCCAGCAGCTTAGCACAGGGAAGAGAAAACACCATATATTTT. The encoded protein is CASSLAQGRENTIYF. The chain couples TRBV7-9 to TRBJ1-3; a possible D gene is TRBD1 (6 bases). Trimming stripped 0 bases from V and 6 bases from J, with 12 bases between. Germline-derived CDR1 and CDR2 are SEHNR and FQNEAQ (reference sequence). The CDR3 is 15 residues long.

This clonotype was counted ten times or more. The DNA for the CDR3 is TGTGCCAGCAGCGGACCAGGGGGGCAGGAGACCCAGTACTTC. Translating it yields CASSGPGGQETQYF. The rearrangement links TRBV9 to TRBJ2-5; a weak D match, TRBD1 (7 bases). The CDR3 is made up of 14 amino acids. Trimming shortened V by 3 bases and J by 5 bases, and 14 bases separated the two germline ends. The germline CDR1 and CDR2 sequences are SGDLS and YYNGEE.